This record concerns one T cell receptor (beta chain) sequence. The sample belongs to a study of cytomegalovirus exposure and HLA in healthy donors. The PCR contained 60 Vbeta and 13 Jbeta primers. Data came from immunoSEQ multiplex PCR; TCRdb stores just in-frame clones and leaves some out. The sample gives roughly 140,000 clones, roughly 80% of which show up once; around 1.9% is in the top ten. Looked up from germline, CDR1 is SEHNR and CDR2 is FQNEAQ (reference sequence). This CDR3 is 15 amino acids long. V was shortened by 4 bases and J by 7 bases, with 17 bases between the two germline ends. The receptor's source is a woman in her 40s in good health and CMV-seronegative. Input material: PBMCs. This chain uses TRBV7-9 with TRBJ2-1, with TRBD2 as a possible D gene (6 bases). CDR3 region: CASSSQGLTINEQFF. CDR3 nucleotide sequence: TGTGCCAGCAGCTCTCAGGGACTTACCATTAATGAGCAGTTCTTC. Full variable domain (remainder filled in from reference TRBV7-9 and TRBJ2-1): DTGVSQNPRHKITKRGQNVTFRCDPISEHNRLYWYRQTLGQGPEFLTYFQNEAQLEKSRLLSDRFSAERPKGSFSTLEIQRTEQGDSAMYLCASSSQGLTINEQFFGPGTRLTVL.